This T cell receptor beta chain was recovered during a study of T cell changes during pregnancy in multiple sclerosis. Method: immunoSEQ multiplex PCR; TCRdb's copy keeps in-frame clones and lacks some. The sample holds 40,000 or so clones, about nine tenths seen once. This clone was detected once. The source of this sequence is a female donor with multiple sclerosis, enrolled in a pregnancy study. The sample consisted of CD8+ T cells from peripheral blood mononuclear cells, taken before pregnancy.

This chain's CDR3 is CASSLSGGREAFF. CDR3 bases: TGTGCCAGCAGTTTATCGGGGGGACGGGAAGCTTTCTTT. The rearrangement uses TRBV27 and TRBJ1-1; perhaps TRBD1 as D (5 bases). The length of the CDR3 is 13 residues. V dropped 0 bases and J dropped 8 bases, with 10 bases sitting between them. From germline, CDR1 is MNHEY and CDR2 SMNVEV (reference sequence).